This T cell receptor beta chain was captured in a study of human thymus T cells. Turning to this clone: A read error may produce the germline difference seen at one junction end.

The CDR3 is 14 amino acids. Germline CDR1 is SGHRS and CDR2 is YFSETQ. Generated by immunoSEQ multiplex PCR, the TCRdb table keeps only in-frame clones and is missing some. The data hold tens of thousands of clones, with 94% observed a single time. The sequenced material came from blood. This clonotype was sampled from a boy under two years old with a congenital heart defect but otherwise immunologically healthy. The rearrangement links TRBV5-1 to TRBJ1-4; unclear D gene. Here the CDR3 reads CASILAATNEKLFF. CDR3 DNA sequence: TGCGCCAGCATCTTGGCAGCAACTAATGAAAAACTGTTTTTT.